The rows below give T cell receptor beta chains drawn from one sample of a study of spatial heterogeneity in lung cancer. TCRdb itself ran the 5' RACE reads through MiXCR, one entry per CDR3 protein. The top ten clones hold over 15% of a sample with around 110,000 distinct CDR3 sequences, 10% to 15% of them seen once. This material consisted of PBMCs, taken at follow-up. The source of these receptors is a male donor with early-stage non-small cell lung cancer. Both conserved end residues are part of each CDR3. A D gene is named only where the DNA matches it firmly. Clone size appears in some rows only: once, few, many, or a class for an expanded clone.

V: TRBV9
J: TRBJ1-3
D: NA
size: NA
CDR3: CASSVGQGTGNTIYF
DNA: TGTGCCAGCAGCGTAGGGCAGGGGACTGGAAACACCATATATTTT

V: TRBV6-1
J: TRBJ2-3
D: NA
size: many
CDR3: CASSGRQARTDTQYF
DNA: TGTGCCAGCAGTGGTCGACAGGCTCGCACAGATACGCAGTATTTT

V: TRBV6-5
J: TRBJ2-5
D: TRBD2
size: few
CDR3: CASGTSGEETQYF
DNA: TGTGCCAGCGGGACTAGCGGGGAAGAGACCCAGTACTTC

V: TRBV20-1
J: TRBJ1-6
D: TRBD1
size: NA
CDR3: CSGSRDRGGSSPLHF
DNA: TGCAGTGGTTCCCGAGACAGGGGTGGGTCGTCACCCCTCCACTTT

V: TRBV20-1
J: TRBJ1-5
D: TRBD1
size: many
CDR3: CSATRDRAFGQPQHF
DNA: TGCAGTGCAACCAGGGACAGGGCCTTTGGGCAGCCCCAGCATTTT

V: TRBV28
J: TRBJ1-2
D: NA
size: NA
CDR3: CASSHPDGTGYGYTF
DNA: TGTGCCAGCAGCCACCCCGACGGGACGGGATATGGCTACACCTTC

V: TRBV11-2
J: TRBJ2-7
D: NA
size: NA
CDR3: CASSLDHRAYEQYF
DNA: TGTGCCAGCAGCTTAGATCATAGGGCCTACGAGCAGTACTTC

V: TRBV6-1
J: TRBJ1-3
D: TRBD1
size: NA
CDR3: CASRNLPGQGRSSGNTIYF
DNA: TGTGCCAGCAGAAACTTGCCGGGACAGGGACGGTCCTCTGGAAACACCATATATTTT

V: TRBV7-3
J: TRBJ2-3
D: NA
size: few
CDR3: CASSLDSLSTDTQYF
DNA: TGTGCCAGCAGCTTAGACAGCCTTAGCACAGATACGCAGTATTTT

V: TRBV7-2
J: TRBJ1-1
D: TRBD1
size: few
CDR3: CASSFKPGGTEAFF
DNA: TGTGCCAGCAGCTTCAAACCAGGGGGCACTGAAGCTTTCTTT

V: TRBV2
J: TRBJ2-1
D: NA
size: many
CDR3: CSQQRSSYNEQFF
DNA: TGTTCGCAGCAGAGGTCCTCCTACAATGAGCAGTTCTTC

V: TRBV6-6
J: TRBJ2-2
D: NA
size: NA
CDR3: CASRGSLTGELFF
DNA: TGTGCCAGCAGAGGCAGCCTCACAGGGGAGCTGTTTTTT

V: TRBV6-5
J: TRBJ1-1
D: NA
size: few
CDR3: CASSYSLRRANTEAFF
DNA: TGTGCCAGCAGTTACTCACTTAGGAGGGCGAACACTGAAGCTTTCTTT

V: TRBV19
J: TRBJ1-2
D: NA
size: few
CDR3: CASSPRAGNYGYTF
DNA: TGTGCCAGTAGTCCCCGCGCCGGTAACTATGGCTACACCTTC

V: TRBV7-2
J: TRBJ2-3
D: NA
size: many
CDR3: CASSLGEDTQYF
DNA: TGTGCCAGCAGCTTAGGAGAAGATACGCAGTATTTT

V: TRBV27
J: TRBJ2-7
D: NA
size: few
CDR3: CASSGFTRPSSYEQYF
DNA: TGTGCCAGCAGTGGTTTTACAAGGCCTAGCTCCTACGAGCAGTACTTC

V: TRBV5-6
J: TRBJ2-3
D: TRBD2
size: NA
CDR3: CASSTGTSGADTQYF
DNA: TGTGCCAGCAGCACCGGGACTAGCGGGGCAGATACGCAGTATTTT

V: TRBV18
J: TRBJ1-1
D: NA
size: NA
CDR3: CASSPLLRVSVRDTEAFF
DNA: TGTGCCAGCTCACCACTTTTGAGGGTTAGCGTTCGGGACACTGAAGCTTTCTTT

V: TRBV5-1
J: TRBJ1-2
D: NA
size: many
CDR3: CASSLQENYGYTF
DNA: TGCGCCAGCAGCTTACAGGAGAACTATGGCTACACCTTC

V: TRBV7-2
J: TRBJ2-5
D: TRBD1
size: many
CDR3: CASSRRTGETQYF
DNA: TGTGCCAGCAGCCGGCGGACAGGAGAGACCCAGTACTTC

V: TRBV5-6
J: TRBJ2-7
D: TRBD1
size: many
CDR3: CASSPRPTGSYEQYF
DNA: TGTGCCAGCAGCCCGAGGCCGACAGGGTCCTACGAGCAGTACTTC

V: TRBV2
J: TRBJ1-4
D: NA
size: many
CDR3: CASSGLGGIYEKLFF
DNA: TGTGCCAGCAGTGGCCTGGGTGGAATCTATGAAAAACTGTTTTTT

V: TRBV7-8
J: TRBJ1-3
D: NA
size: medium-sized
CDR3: CASSPRTRGGNTIYF
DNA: TGTGCCAGCAGCCCCCGCACCCGGGGAGGAAACACCATATATTTT

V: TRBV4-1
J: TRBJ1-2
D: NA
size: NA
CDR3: CASSQGSRTAGGYTF
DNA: TGCGCCAGCAGCCAAGGCTCCCGGACAGCAGGTGGCTACACCTTC

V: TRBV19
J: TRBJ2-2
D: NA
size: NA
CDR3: CASSIAEGMGELFF
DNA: TGTGCCAGTAGTATAGCCGAGGGAATGGGGGAGCTGTTTTTT

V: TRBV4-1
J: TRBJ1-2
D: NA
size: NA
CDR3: CASSQDYGSGHGHTF
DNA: TGCGCCAGCAGCCAAGATTATGGGTCGGGGCACGGCCACACCTTC

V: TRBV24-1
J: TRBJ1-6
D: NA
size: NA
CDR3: CASFRVKDSPLHF
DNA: TGTGCCTCCTTCCGGGTCAAGGATTCACCCCTCCACTTT

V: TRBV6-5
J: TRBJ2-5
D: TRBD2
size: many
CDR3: CASSYSKLLAPGETQYF
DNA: TGTGCCAGCAGTTACTCGAAACTACTAGCGCCGGGAGAGACCCAGTACTTC

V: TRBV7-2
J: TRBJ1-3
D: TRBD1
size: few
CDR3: CASSLIYRGLSGNTIYF
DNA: TGTGCCAGCAGCTTAATTTACAGGGGGCTATCCGGAAACACCATATATTTT

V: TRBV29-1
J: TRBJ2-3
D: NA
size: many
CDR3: CSGGTSGSGTQYF
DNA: TGCAGCGGAGGGACATCCGGGAGTGGTACGCAGTATTTT

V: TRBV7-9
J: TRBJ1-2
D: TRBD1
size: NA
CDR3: CASSRQGRGYGYTF
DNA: TGTGCCAGCAGCCGACAGGGACGGGGCTATGGCTACACCTTC

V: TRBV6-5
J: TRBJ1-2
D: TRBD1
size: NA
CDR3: CASRRGGRGRVGDYTF
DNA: TGTGCCAGCAGACGAGGGGGTAGGGGGCGCGTTGGTGACTACACCTTC

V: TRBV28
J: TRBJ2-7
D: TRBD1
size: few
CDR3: CASIRQGASVEQYF
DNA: TGTGCCAGCATAAGGCAGGGGGCCTCAGTCGAGCAGTACTTC

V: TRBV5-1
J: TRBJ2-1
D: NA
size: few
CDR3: CASSLAGSTYNEQFF
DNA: TGCGCCAGCAGCTTAGCAGGATCGACCTACAATGAGCAGTTCTTC